The clone carrying this T cell receptor beta chain was counted ten times or more. As yet, its antigen is unknown. TCRdb called the PCR reads again in MiXCR, with one record for every CDR3 protein. The sample yields around 470,000 distinct CDR3 sequences, around 21% seen once. The length of the CDR3 is 13 residues. The germline V gene has CDR1 LGHNA and CDR2 YSLEER. The ends were cut back, 1 base at V and 5 bases at J, with 9 bases in the middle. These data come from a study of molecular identifiers for immune sequencing clone quantification. Notes on the study in general: In naive cells, under 1% of molecules belonged to clones above 20 RNA copies, against over 98% in effector cells.

Naive CD8 T cell sorting was performed on the CD8+CD4-CCR7+CD45RA+ phenotype. The rearrangement uses TRBV4-3 and TRBJ2-7, with D maybe TRBD1 (6 bases). This receptor was obtained from a human donor in good health. Some libraries in this study had Jurkat cell RNA spiked in. Sequencing input: naive CD8+ T cells from blood, with Jurkat cell RNA spiked in. As to subset: FACS-sorted CD8+CD4-CCR7+CD45RA+ naive T cells. In DNA, the CDR3 is TGCGCCAGCAGCCAAGTACAGGGAGACGAGCAGTACTTC. Protein sequence: CASSQVQGDEQYF.